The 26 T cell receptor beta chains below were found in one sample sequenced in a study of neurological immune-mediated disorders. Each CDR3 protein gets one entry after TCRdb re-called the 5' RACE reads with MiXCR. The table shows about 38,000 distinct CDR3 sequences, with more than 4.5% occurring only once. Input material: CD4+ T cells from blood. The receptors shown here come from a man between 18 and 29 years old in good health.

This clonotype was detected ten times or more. The CDR3 is CASTRDRVNYGYTF. CDR3 DNA sequence: TGTGCCAGCACCCGGGACAGGGTTAACTATGGCTACACCTTC. The V gene is TRBV6-1, the J gene TRBJ1-2; 9 bases align to TRBD1. The length of the CDR3 is 14 residues. The V gene end was trimmed by 7 bases and the J gene end by 1 base; junction bases not matched to a gene: 4. Germline V CDR1 and CDR2: MNHNS, SASEGT.

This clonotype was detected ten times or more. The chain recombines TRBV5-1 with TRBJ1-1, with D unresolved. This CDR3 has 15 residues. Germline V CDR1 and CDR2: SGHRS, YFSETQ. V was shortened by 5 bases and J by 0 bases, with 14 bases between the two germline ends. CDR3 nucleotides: TGCGCCAGCAGTTACTCCGGCGGACTGAACACTGAAGCTTTCTTT. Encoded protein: CASSYSGGLNTEAFF. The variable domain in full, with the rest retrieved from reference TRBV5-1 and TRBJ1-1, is KAGVTQTPRYLIKTRGQQVTLSCSPISGHRSVSWYQQTPGQGLQFLFEYFSETQRNKGNFPGRFSGRQFSNSRSEMNVSTLELGDSALYLCASSYSGGLNTEAFFGQGTRLTVV.

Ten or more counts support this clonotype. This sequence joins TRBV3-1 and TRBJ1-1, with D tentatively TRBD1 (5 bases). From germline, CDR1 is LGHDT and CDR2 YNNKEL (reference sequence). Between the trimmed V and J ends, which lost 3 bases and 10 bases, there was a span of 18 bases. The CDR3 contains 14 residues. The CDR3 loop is CASSQSPKGRAAFF. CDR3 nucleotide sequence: TGTGCCAGCAGCCAGAGCCCAAAGGGGCGTGCAGCTTTCTTT.

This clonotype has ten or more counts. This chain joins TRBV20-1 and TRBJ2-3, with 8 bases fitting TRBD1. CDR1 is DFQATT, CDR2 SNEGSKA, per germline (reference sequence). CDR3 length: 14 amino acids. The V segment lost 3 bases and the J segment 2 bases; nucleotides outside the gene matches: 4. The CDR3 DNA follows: TGCAGTGCTAGGAGGGACAGGAACACAGATACGCAGTATTTT. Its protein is CSARRDRNTDTQYF.

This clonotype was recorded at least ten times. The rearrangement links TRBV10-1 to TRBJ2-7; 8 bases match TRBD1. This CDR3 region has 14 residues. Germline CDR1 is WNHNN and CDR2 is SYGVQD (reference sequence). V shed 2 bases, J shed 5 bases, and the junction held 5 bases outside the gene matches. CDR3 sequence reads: CASSEGGQAHEQYF. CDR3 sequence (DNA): TGCGCCAGCAGTGAGGGGGGACAGGCCCACGAGCAGTACTTC.

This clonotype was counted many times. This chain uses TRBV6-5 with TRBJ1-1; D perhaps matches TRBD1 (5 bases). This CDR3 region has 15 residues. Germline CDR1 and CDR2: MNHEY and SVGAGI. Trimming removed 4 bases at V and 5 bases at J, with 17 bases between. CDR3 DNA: TGTGCCAGCAGTTGGGGCGGGGGTCGAGGTACTGAAGCTTTCTTT. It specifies CASSWGGGRGTEAFF.

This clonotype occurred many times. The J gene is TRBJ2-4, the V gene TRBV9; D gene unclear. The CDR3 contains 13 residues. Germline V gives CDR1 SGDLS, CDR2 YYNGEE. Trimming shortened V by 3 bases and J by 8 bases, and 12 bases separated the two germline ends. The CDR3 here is CASSGSERDIQYF. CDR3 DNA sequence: TGTGCCAGCAGCGGATCTGAGCGAGACATTCAGTACTTC.

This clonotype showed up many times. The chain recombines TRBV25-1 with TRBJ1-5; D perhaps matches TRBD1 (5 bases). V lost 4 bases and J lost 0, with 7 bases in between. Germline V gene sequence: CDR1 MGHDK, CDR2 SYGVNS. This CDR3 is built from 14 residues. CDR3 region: CASSAGISNQPQHF. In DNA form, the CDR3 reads TGTGCCAGCAGTGCAGGGATTAGCAATCAGCCCCAGCATTTT.

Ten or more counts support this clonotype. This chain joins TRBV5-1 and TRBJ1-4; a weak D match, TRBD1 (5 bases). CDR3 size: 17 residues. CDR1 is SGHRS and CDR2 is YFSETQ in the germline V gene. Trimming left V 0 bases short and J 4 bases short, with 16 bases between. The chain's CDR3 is CASSLVSPPRVNEKLFF. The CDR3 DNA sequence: TGCGCCAGCAGCTTGGTATCTCCACCCAGGGTTAATGAAAAACTGTTTTTT.

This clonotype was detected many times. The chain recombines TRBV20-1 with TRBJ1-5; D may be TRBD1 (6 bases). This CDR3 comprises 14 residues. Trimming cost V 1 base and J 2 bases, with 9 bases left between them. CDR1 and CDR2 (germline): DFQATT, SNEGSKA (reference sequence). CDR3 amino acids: CSARVGAGNQPQHF. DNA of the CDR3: TGCAGTGCTAGAGTGGGGGCGGGCAATCAGCCCCAGCATTTT.

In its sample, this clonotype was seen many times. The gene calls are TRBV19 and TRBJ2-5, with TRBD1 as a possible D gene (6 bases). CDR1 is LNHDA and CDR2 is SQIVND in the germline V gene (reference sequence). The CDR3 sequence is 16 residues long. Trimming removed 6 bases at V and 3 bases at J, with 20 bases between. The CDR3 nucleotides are TGTGCCAGTAGCCCCGACAGGCCCGGCGGAGAAGAGACCCAGTACTTC. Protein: CASSPDRPGGEETQYF.

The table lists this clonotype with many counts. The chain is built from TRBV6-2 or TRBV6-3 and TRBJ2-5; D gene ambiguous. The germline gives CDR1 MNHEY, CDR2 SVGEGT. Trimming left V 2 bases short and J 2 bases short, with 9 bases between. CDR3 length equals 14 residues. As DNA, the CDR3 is TGTGCCAGCAGTTACAACGGTTTACAAGAGACCCAGTACTTC. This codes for CASSYNGLQETQYF.

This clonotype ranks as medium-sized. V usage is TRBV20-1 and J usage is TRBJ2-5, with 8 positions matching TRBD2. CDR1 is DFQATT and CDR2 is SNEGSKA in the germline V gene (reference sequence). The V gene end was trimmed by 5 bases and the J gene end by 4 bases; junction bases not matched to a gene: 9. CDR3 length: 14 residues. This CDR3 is CSAYPLTSVETQYF. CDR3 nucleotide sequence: TGCAGTGCTTACCCTTTGACTAGCGTAGAGACCCAGTACTTC.

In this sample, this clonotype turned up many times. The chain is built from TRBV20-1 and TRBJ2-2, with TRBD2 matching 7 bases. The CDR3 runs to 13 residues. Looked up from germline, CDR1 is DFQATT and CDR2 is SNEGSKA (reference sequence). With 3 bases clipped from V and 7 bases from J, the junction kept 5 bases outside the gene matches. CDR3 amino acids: CSASRLAGGELFF. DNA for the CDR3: TGCAGTGCTAGTCGACTAGCTGGCGGGGAGCTGTTTTTT.

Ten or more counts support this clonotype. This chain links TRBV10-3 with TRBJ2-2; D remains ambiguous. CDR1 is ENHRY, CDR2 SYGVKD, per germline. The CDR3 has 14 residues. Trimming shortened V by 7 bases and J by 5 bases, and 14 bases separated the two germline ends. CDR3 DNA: TGTGCCATCACGACCCAAGTGGGGACCGGGGAGCTGTTTTTT. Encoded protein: CAITTQVGTGELFF.

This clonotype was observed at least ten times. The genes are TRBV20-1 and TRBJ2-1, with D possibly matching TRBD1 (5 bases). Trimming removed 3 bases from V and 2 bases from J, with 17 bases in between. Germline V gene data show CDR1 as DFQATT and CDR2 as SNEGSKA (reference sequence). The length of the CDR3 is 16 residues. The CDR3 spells CSASPLAGHTYNEQFF. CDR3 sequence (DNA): TGCAGTGCTAGTCCCCTGGCAGGGCACACCTACAATGAGCAGTTCTTC.

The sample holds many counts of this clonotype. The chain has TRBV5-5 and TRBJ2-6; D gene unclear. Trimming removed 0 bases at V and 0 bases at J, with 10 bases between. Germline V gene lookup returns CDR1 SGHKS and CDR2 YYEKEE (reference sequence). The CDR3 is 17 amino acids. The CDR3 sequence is CASSLVGRNSGANVLTF. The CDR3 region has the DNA TGTGCCAGCAGCTTGGTAGGTAGGAACTCTGGGGCCAACGTCCTGACTTTC.

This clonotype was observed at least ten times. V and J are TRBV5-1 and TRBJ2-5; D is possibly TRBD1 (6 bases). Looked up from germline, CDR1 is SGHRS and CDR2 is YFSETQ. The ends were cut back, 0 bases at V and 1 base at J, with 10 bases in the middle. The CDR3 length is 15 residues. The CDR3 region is CASSLVLTGQETQYF. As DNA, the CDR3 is TGCGCCAGCAGCTTGGTTCTGACAGGCCAAGAGACCCAGTACTTC.

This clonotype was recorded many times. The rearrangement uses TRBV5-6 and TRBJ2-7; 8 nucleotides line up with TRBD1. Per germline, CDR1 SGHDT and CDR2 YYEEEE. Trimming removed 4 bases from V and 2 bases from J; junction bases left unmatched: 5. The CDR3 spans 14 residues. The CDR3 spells CASSPPTGAYEQYF. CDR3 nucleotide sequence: TGTGCCAGCAGCCCGCCGACAGGGGCCTACGAGCAGTACTTC.

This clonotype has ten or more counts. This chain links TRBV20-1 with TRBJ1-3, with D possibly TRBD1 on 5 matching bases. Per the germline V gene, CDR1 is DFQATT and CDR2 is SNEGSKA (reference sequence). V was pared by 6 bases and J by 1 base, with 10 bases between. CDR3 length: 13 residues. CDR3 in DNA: TGCAGTGCAAGCGCAGGGTCTGGAAACACCATATATTTT. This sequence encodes CSASAGSGNTIYF.

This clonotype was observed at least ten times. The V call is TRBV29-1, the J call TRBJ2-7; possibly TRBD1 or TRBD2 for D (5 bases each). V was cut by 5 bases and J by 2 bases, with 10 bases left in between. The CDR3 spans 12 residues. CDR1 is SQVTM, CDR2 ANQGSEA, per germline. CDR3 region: CSVLGRTYEQYF. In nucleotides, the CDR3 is TGCAGCGTTTTGGGACGGACCTACGAGCAGTACTTC.

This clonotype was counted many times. CDR3 sequence (DNA): TGCAGCGCCGTTAAAGGGGGCGCGAGCTCCTACGAGCAGTACTTC. Amino acids: CSAVKGGASSYEQYF. The rearrangement uses TRBV29-1 and TRBJ2-7, with TRBD1 matching over 7 bases. J lost 0 bases, V lost 7 bases, and 12 bases had no gene match. Germline V gene lookup returns CDR1 SQVTM and CDR2 ANQGSEA. The CDR3 runs 15 residues.

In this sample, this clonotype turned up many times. The CDR3 DNA reads as TGCGCCAGCAGCGCCTTAACAGGGAACACTGAAGCTTTCTTT. It encodes CASSALTGNTEAFF. This rearrangement joins TRBV5-1 to TRBJ1-1; possibly TRBD1 for D (5 bases). Trimming cost V 4 bases and J 1 base, with 11 bases left between them. In germline, CDR1 is SGHRS, CDR2 YFSETQ. This CDR3 contains 14 residues.

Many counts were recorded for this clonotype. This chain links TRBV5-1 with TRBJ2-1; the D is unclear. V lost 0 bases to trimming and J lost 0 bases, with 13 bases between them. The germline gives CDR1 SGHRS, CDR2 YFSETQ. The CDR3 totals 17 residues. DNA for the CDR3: TGCGCCAGCAGCTTGGGCCCCTCAGCAACCTCCTACAATGAGCAGTTCTTC. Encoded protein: CASSLGPSATSYNEQFF.

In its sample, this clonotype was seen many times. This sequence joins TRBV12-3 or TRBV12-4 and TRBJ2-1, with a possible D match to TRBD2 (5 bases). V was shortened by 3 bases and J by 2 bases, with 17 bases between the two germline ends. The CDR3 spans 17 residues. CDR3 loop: CASSFPGTEEPYNEQFF. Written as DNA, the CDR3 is TGTGCCAGCAGTTTTCCCGGTACGGAGGAGCCCTACAATGAGCAGTTCTTC.

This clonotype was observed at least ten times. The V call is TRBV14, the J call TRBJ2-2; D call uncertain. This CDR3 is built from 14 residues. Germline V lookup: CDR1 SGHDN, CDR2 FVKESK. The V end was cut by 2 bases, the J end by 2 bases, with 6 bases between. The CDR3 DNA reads TGTGCCAGCAGCCAAAGGAGAAACACCGGGGAGCTGTTTTTT. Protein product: CASSQRRNTGELFF.